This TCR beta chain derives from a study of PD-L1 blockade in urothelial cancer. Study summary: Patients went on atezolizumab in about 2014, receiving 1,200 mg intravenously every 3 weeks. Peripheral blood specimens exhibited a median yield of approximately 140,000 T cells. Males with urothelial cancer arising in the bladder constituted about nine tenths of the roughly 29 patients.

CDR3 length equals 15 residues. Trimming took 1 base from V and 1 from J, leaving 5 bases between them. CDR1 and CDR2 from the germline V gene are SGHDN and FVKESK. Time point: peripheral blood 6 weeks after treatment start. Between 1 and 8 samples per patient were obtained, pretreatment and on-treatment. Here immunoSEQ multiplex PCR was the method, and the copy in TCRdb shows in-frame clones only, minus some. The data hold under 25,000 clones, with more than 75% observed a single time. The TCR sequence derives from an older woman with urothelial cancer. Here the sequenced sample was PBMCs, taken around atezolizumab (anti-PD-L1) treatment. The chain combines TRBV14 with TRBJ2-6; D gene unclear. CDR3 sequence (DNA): TGTGCCAGCAGCCAAGTCCAGTCTGGGGCCAACGTCCTGACTTTC. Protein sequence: CASSQVQSGANVLTF.